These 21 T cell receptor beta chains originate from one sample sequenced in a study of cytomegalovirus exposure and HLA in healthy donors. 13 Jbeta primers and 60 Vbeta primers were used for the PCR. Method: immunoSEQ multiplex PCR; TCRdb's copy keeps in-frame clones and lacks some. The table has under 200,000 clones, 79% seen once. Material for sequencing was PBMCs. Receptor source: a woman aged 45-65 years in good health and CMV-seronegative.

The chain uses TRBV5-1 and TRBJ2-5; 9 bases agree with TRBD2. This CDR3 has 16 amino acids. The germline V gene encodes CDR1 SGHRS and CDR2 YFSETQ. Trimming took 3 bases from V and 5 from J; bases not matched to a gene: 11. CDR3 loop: CASSSHIAGEGETQYF. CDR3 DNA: TGCGCCAGCAGCTCCCACATAGCGGGAGAGGGGGAGACCCAGTACTTC. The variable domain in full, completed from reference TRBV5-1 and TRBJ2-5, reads KAGVTQTPRYLIKTRGQQVTLSCSPISGHRSVSWYQQTPGQGLQFLFEYFSETQRNKGNFPGRFSGRQFSNSRSEMNVSTLELGDSALYLCASSSHIAGEGETQYFGPGTRLLVL.

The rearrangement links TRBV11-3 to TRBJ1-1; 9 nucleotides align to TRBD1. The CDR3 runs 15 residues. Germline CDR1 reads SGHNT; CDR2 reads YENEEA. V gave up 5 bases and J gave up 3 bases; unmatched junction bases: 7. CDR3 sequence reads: CASSALQGAYTEAFF. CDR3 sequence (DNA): TGTGCCAGCAGCGCGTTACAGGGGGCGTACACTGAAGCTTTCTTT. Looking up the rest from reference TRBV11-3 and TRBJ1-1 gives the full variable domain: EAGVVQSPRYKIIEKKQPVAFWCNPISGHNTLYWYLQNLGQGPELLIRYENEEAVDDSQLPKDRFSAERLKGVDSTLKIQPAELGDSAVYLCASSALQGAYTEAFFGQGTRLTVV.

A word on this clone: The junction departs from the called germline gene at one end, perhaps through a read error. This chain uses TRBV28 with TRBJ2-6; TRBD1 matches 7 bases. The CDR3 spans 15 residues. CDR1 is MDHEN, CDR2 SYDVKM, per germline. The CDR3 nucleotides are TGTGCCAGCATGATGACAGGGTCTGGGGCCAACGTCCTGACTTTT. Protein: CASMMTGSGANVLTF. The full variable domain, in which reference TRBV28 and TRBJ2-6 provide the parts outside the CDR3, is DVKVTQSSRYLVKRTGEKVFLECVQDMDHENMFWYRQDPGLGLRLIYFSYDVKMKEKGDIPEGYSVSREKKERFSLILESASTNQTSMYLCASMMTGSGANVLTFGAGSRLTVL.

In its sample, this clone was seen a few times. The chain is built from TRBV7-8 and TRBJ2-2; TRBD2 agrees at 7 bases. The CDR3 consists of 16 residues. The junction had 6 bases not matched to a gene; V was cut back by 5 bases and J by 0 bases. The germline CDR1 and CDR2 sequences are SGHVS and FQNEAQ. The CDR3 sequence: CASSILALANTGELFF. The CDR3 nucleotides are TGTGCCAGCAGCATACTAGCGCTCGCGAACACCGGGGAGCTGTTTTTT.

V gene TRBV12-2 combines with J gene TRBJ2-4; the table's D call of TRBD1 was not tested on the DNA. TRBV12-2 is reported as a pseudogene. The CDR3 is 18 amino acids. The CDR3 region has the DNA TGTGCAAGTCGCCCCGACAGGGTGGGCGGATGGGCCAAAAACATTCAGTACTTC. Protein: CASRPDRVGGWAKNIQYF.

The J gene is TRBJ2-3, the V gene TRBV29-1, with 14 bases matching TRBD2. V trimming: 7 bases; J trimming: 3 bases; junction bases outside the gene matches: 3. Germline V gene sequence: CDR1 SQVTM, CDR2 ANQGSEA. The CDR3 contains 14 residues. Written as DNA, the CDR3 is TGCAGCGCGAGGACTAGCGGGAGGACAGATACGCAGTATTTT. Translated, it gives CSARTSGRTDTQYF.

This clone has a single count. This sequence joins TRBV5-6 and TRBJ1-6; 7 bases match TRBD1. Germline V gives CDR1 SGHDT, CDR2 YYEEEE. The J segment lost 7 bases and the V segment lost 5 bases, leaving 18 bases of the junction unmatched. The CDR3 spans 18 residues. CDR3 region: CASSGGFTGERRNSPLHF. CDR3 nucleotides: TGTGCCAGCAGTGGTGGGTTTACAGGGGAGAGGAGGAATTCACCCCTCCACTTT.

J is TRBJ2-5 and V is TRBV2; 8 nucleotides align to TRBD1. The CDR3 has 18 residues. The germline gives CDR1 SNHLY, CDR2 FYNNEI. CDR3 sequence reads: CALYSEPNRDRHQETQYF. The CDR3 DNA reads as TGTGCTTTATACTCCGAGCCAAACCGGGACAGGCACCAAGAGACCCAGTACTTC. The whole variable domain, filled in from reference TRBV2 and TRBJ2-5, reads EPEVTQTPSHQVTQMGQEVILRCVPISNHLYFYWYRQILGQKVEFLVSFYNNEISEKSEIFDDQFSVERPDGSNFTLKIRSTKLEDSAMYFCALYSEPNRDRHQETQYFGPGTRLLVL.

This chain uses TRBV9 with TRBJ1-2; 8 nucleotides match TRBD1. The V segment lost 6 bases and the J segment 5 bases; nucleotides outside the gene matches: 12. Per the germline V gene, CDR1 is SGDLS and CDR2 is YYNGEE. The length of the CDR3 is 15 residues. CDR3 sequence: CASTRSDRDLYGYTF. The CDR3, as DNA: TGTGCCAGCACCCGATCGGACAGGGATCTTTATGGCTACACCTTC. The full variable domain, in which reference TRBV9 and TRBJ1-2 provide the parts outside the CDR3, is DSGVTQTPKHLITATGQRVTLRCSPRSGDLSVYWYQQSLDQGLQFLIQYYNGEERAKGNILERFSAQQFPDLHSELNLSSLELGDSALYFCASTRSDRDLYGYTFGSGTRLTVV.

This chain's CDR3 is CASSILAAGKNQPQHF. The CDR3 DNA reads TGTGCCAGTAGTATCCTTGCGGCCGGTAAAAATCAGCCCCAGCATTTT. The chain combines TRBV19 with TRBJ1-5, with D uncertain. Germline V CDR1 and CDR2: LNHDA, SQIVND (reference sequence). The CDR3 has 16 amino acids. The V and J ends lost 3 bases and 4 bases respectively, with 16 bases between them. The full variable domain, in which reference TRBV19 and TRBJ1-5 provide the parts outside the CDR3, is DGGITQSPKYLFRKEGQNVTLSCEQNLNHDAMYWYRQDPGQGLRLIYYSQIVNDFQKGDIAEGYSVSREKKESFPLTVTSAQKNPTAFYLCASSILAAGKNQPQHFGDGTRLSIL.

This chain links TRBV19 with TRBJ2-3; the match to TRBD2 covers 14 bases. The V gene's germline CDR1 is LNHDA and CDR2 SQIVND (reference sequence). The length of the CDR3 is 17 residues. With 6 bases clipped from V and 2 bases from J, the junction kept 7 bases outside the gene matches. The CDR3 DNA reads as TGTGCCAGTAGGAGAGAGACTAGCGGGAGGGCCACAGATACGCAGTATTTT. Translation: CASRRETSGRATDTQYF.

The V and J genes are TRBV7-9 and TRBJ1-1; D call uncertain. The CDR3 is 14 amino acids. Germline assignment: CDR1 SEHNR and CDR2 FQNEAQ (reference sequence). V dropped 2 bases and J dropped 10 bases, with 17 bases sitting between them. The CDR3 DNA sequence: TGTGCCAGCAGCTTAACGGCCAGTCGGGTCGGAGCTTTCTTT. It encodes CASSLTASRVGAFF.

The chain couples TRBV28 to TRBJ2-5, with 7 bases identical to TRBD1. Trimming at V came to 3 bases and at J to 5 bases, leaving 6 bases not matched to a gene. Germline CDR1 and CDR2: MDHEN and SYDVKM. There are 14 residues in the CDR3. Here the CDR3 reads CASSLGWDSETQYF. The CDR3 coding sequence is TGTGCCAGCAGTTTGGGTTGGGACAGCGAGACCCAGTACTTC.

CDR3 nucleotide sequence: TGCAGCGTTGAAGTGTCTGGGCTAGCGGGAGTGAGTGAGCAGTTCTTC. This sequence encodes CSVEVSGLAGVSEQFF. The chain couples TRBV29-1 to TRBJ2-1, with TRBD2 matching over 10 bases. Germline CDR1 reads SQVTM; CDR2 reads ANQGSEA. V trimming: 1 base; J trimming: 9 bases; junction bases outside the gene matches: 12. This CDR3 region has 16 residues.

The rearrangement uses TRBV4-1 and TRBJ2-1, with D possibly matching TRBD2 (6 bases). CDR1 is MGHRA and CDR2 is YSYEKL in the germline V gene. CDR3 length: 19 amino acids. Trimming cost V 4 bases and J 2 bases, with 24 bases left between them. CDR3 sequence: CASSRLLGSGGIAYNEQFF. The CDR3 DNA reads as TGCGCCAGCAGCCGGCTATTGGGATCCGGCGGGATAGCCTACAATGAGCAGTTCTTC.

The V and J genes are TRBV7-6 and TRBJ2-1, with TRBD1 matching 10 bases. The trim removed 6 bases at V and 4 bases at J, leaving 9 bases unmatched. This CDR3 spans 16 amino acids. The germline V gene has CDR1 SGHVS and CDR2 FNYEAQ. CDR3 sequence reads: CASSATGTGVYNEQFF. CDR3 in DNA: TGTGCCAGCAGTGCAACCGGGACAGGGGTTTACAATGAGCAGTTCTTC.

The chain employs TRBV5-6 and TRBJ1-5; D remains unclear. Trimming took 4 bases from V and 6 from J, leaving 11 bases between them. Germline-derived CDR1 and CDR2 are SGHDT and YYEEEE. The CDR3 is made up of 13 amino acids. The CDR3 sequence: CASSGWAGQPQHF. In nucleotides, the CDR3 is TGTGCCAGCAGCGGTTGGGCTGGTCAGCCCCAGCATTTT.

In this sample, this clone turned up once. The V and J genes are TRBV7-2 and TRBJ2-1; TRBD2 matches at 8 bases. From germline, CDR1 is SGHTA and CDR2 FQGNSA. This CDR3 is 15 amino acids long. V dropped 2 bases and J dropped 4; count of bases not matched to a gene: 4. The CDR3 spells CASSLSPSGYNEQFF. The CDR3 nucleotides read TGTGCCAGCAGCTTATCGCCTAGCGGGTACAATGAGCAGTTCTTC.

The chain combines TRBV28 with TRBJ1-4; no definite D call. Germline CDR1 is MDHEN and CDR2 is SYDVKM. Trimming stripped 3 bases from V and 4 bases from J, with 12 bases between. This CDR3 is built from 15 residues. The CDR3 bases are TGTGCCAGCAGTTTCATCGGAACGGGTAATGAAAAACTGTTTTTT. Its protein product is CASSFIGTGNEKLFF.

The DNA of the CDR3 is TGCGCCAGCAGCTCCCAACCTCCGACAGGCGGGGAGACCCAGTACTTC. This gives the protein CASSSQPPTGGETQYF. The J gene is TRBJ2-5, the V gene TRBV5-1, with D possibly matching TRBD1 (6 bases). V was clipped by 3 bases and J by 5 bases, with 20 bases between them. Germline values: CDR1 SGHRS, CDR2 YFSETQ. The CDR3 is made up of 16 amino acids.

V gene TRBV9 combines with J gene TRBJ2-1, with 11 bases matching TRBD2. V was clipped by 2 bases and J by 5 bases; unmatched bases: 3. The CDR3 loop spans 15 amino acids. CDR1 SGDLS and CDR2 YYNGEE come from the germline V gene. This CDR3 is CASSVTSGANNEQFF. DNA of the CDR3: TGTGCCAGCAGCGTGACTAGCGGGGCTAACAATGAGCAGTTCTTC.